This TCR beta chain was sequenced for a study of OX40 agonist ivuxolimab in advanced cancers. General observations from the study: Low clonal expansion, among the lowest seen, marked partial responders at 0.1-3.0 mg/kg. Low normalized clonal expansion also occurred in some nonresponding patients.

Sequencing used immunoSEQ multiplex PCR; TCRdb keeps in-frame clones, though not all of them. Of about 80,000 clones in the sample, just under 85% are singletons; the top ten hold roughly 25%. This CDR3 contains 14 residues. Germline CDR1 is PRHDT and CDR2 is FYEKMQ (reference sequence). The V segment lost 0 bases and the J segment 6 bases; nucleotides outside the gene matches: 2. On this clone itself: The antigen remains unidentified.

This specimen consisted of CD4+ or CD8+ T cells sorted from blood, obtained in a trial of the OX40 agonist ivuxolimab. V is TRBV13 and J is TRBJ1-2, with 9 bases that match TRBD1. The receptor comes from an adult with an advanced solid tumor such as melanoma, head and neck, liver or kidney cancer. CDR3 coding DNA: TGTGCCAGCAGCTTAGGTGGGACAGGGAATGGCTACACCTTC. This sequence encodes CASSLGGTGNGYTF.